The clone carrying this TCR beta chain appeared many times. The PCR was carried out with 60 Vbeta primers and 13 Jbeta primers. The table came from immunoSEQ multiplex PCR; TCRdb's copy has only in-frame clones and leaves some out. The repertoire holds 150,000 to 200,000 clones, roughly 76% seen once, with over 4.5% in the top ten. The CDR3 has 16 residues. Germline CDR1 reads SGHRS; CDR2 reads YFSETQ. Germline trimming cut 3 bases from V and 3 bases from J; bases unmatched to any gene: 2. These data come from a study of cytomegalovirus exposure and HLA in healthy donors. Despite likely unrecorded immune exposures, the donors were nominally healthy at the time of sampling.

The clonotype originates from a woman between 18 and 29 years old in good health and CMV-seropositive. The chain employs TRBV5-1 and TRBJ2-6; 11 nucleotides agree with TRBD1. The specimen was PBMCs. CDR3: CASSWTGGGGANVLTF. CDR3 nucleotide sequence: TGCGCCAGCAGCTGGACAGGGGGCGGTGGGGCCAACGTCCTGACTTTC.